These T cell receptor beta chains were read from a single sample in a study of blood T cell repertoires in COVID-19. TCRdb's copy holds only in-frame clones and misses some; the assay was immunoSEQ multiplex PCR. This table holds 260,000 or so clones, about 91% found once. Material for sequencing was PBMCs or T cells enriched from blood (not recorded which). All receptors derive from a woman in her forties with acute COVID-19. CDR3s include the opening cysteine and the closing phenylalanine or tryptophan. Fields, in order: J gene, clone size, CDR3 length, D gene, V gene, CDR3 DNA, CDR3 protein. D genes are given only for firm matches. Size tells how often a clone was seen (once, few, many) or the class of an expanded clone, and some rows leave it out.

>TRBJ1-5|NA|16|TRBD1|TRBV5-6
TGTGCCAGCAGCTCGGACAGGGGATTAGCGACGCAGCCCCAGCATTTT
CASSSDRGLATQPQHF
>TRBJ1-1|once|13|NA|TRBV28
TGTGCCAGCGCGACATTCAGGGACACTGAAGCTTTCTTT
CASATFRDTEAFF
>TRBJ2-2|NA|15|TRBD2|TRBV11-3
TGTGCCAGCAGCTTTATAGCGGGGTCCGGCGGGGAGCTGTTTTTT
CASSFIAGSGGELFF
>TRBJ1-6|NA|13|NA|TRBV19
TGTGCCAGTAGTGGACTGCTTAATTCACCCCTCCACTTT
CASSGLLNSPLHF
>TRBJ1-2|NA|13|TRBD1|TRBV4-3
TGCGCCAGCAGCCAGGACAGGGGGAATGGCTACACCTTC
CASSQDRGNGYTF
>TRBJ2-1|NA|12|TRBD2|TRBV11-2
TGTGCCAGCAGCTTAGAGGCAGCGGGAGTGTTCTTC
CASSLEAAGVFF
>TRBJ1-4|once|14|NA|TRBV9
TGTGCCAGCAGCGGATCGGAGTCTAATGAAAAACTGTTTTTT
CASSGSESNEKLFF
>TRBJ1-2|NA|14|NA|TRBV12-5
TGTGCTAGTGGCCTACCTTCCCTGTACGATGGCTACACCTTC
CASGLPSLYDGYTF
>TRBJ2-5|NA|15|NA|TRBV28
TGTGCCAGCAGTTTAGAAATTCAGACACAAGAGACCCAGTACTTC
CASSLEIQTQETQYF
>TRBJ2-3|NA|15|NA|TRBV27
TGTGCCAGCAGTTTATCCGACGGGGGAACAGATACGCAGTATTTT
CASSLSDGGTDTQYF
>TRBJ2-7|NA|15|TRBD2|TRBV7-2
TGTGCCAGCAGCTTAACTACTAGCGGGCTCTACGAGCAGTACTTC
CASSLTTSGLYEQYF
>TRBJ1-4|NA|14|NA|TRBV19
TGTGCCAGTAGTATAGTAGGAGCTAATGAAAAACTGTTTTTT
CASSIVGANEKLFF
>TRBJ2-1|NA|17|TRBD2|TRBV6-1
TGTGCCAGCAGTGAAGTGGGACTAGCGGGGAACTACAATGAGCAGTTCTTC
CASSEVGLAGNYNEQFF
>TRBJ1-2|NA|13|NA|TRBV5-4
TGTGCCAGCAGCCGGGACAAGTTTGGGGGCTACACCTTC
CASSRDKFGGYTF
>TRBJ1-2|NA|13|TRBD1|TRBV19
TGTGCCAGTAGTATTCGACAGGGATATGGCTACACCTTC
CASSIRQGYGYTF
>TRBJ2-1|NA|14|NA|TRBV15
TGTGCCACCAGCAGGTCAGCGTATTACAATGAGCAGTTCTTC
CATSRSAYYNEQFF
>TRBJ2-5|NA|15|TRBD2|TRBV2
TGTGCCAGCAGTGTGCTAGCGGGAGAATTGGAGACCCAGTACTTC
CASSVLAGELETQYF
>TRBJ1-4|NA|13|NA|TRBV24-1
TGTGCCACCAGTGACATTGGTGGCGAAAAACTGTTTTTT
CATSDIGGEKLFF
>TRBJ1-2|NA|13|TRBD1|TRBV27
TGTGCCAGCAGTTTTGACAGGGTGTATGGCTACACCTTC
CASSFDRVYGYTF
>TRBJ2-1|NA|12|NA|TRBV14
TGTGCCAGCAGCCACAACAGGGATGAGCAGTTCTTC
CASSHNRDEQFF
>TRBJ2-7|NA|14|TRBD1|TRBV13
TGTGCCAGCAGCTTAGGCGACAGGGGAACCGAGCAGTACTTC
CASSLGDRGTEQYF
>TRBJ2-1|NA|12|NA|TRBV29-1
TGCAGCGTTTTTCTGGGGCTCGATGAGCAGTTCTTC
CSVFLGLDEQFF
>TRBJ1-2|NA|15|TRBD1|TRBV27
TGTGCCAGCAGTTCCCGGACAGGCAATAGCTATGGCTACACCTTC
CASSSRTGNSYGYTF
>TRBJ1-6|NA|16|NA|TRBV30
TGTGCCTGGAGTGACAGGGCTAGCTCCTATAATTCACCCCTCCACTTT
CAWSDRASSYNSPLHF
>TRBJ1-5|NA|15|NA|TRBV27
TGTGCCAGCAGTTTATATCCTCGGGGAGATCAGCCCCAGCATTTT
CASSLYPRGDQPQHF
>TRBJ2-2|NA|16|NA|TRBV24-1
TGTGCCACCAGTGTAGTAGCAGCGCCGCACACCGGGGAGCTGTTTTTT
CATSVVAAPHTGELFF
>TRBJ2-2|NA|16|TRBD2|TRBV7-6
TGTGCCAGCAGCGCGGGACTAGCGGGTTTTACCGGGGAGCTGTTTTTT
CASSAGLAGFTGELFF
>TRBJ2-1|NA|17|TRBD2|TRBV4-1
TGCGCCAGCAGCCAAGATCCCGGGACTAGCACTTACAATGAGCAGTTCTTC
CASSQDPGTSTYNEQFF
>TRBJ1-1|NA|14|NA|TRBV6-4
TGTGCCAGCAGTGAATCGGTAGCGAGCACTGAAGCTTTCTTT
CASSESVASTEAFF
>TRBJ2-7|NA|15|NA|TRBV28
TGTGCCAGCAGTTTATTTACAGGGGGGAGGGACGAGCAGTACTTC
CASSLFTGGRDEQYF
>TRBJ2-5|NA|17|TRBD2|TRBV5-4
TGTGCCAGCAGCTTGAGGCTAGCGGGACCGGGGGGAGAGACCCAGTACTTC
CASSLRLAGPGGETQYF
>TRBJ2-1|NA|14|NA|TRBV5-8
TGTGCCAGCAGCTTTGGTCAACCAGGGAATGAGCAGTTCTTC
CASSFGQPGNEQFF
>TRBJ2-5|NA|18|TRBD2|TRBV7-2
TGTGCCAGCAGCTTAGGGGTATTCCTAGCGGCCCCCCAAGAGACCCAGTACTTC
CASSLGVFLAAPQETQYF
>TRBJ1-1|NA|15|TRBD1|TRBV12-5
TGTGCTAGTGGTTTGGACAGGGGCTGGTACACTGAAGCTTTCTTT
CASGLDRGWYTEAFF
>TRBJ2-7|NA|15|NA|TRBV4-1
TGCGCCAGCAGCCAAGGACAGCTTGCCTCCTACGAGCAGTACTTC
CASSQGQLASYEQYF
>TRBJ1-2|NA|14|NA|TRBV5-8
TGTGCCAGCAGCTTGTTCTCCCCAGGCGCCGGCTACACCTTC
CASSLFSPGAGYTF
>TRBJ1-1|NA|14|TRBD1|TRBV30
TGTGCCTGGACCTTGACAGGGGCGGACACTGAAGCTTTCTTT
CAWTLTGADTEAFF
>TRBJ1-2|NA|17|NA|TRBV6-2/TRBV6-3
TGTGCCAGCAGTCTACAGGGAATGGCCGGGATTAACTATGGCTACACCTTC
CASSLQGMAGINYGYTF
>TRBJ2-1|NA|17|TRBD2|TRBV18
TGTGCCAGCTCACGCGTTCCCGGACTAGCGGGAGGGAATGAGCAGTTCTTC
CASSRVPGLAGGNEQFF
>TRBJ1-1|NA|15|NA|TRBV6-1
TGTGCCAGCAGTGATTCAGTAGCAAAGAACACTGAAGCTTTCTTT
CASSDSVAKNTEAFF
>TRBJ2-2|NA|15|NA|TRBV11-2
TGTGCCAGCAGCTCAGTGGCACTAAAAACCGGGGAGCTGTTTTTT
CASSSVALKTGELFF
>TRBJ2-7|NA|13|TRBD1|TRBV6-5
TGTGCCAGCAGGCGGACAGGGGCCCACGAGCAGTACTTC
CASRRTGAHEQYF
>TRBJ1-2|NA|14|TRBD1|TRBV24-1
TGTGCCACCAATGGGGACAGGGATGACTATGGCTACACCTTC
CATNGDRDDYGYTF
>TRBJ2-2|once|17|NA|TRBV11-2
TGTGCCAGCAGCATCAAACATCTGGCTAGCGTGGCCGGGGAGCTGTTTTTT
CASSIKHLASVAGELFF
>TRBJ1-5|once|16|NA|TRBV19
TGTGCCAGTAGTTTATCTCAGGGTGAACGCAATCAGCCCCAGCATTTT
CASSLSQGERNQPQHF
>TRBJ2-3|NA|13|NA|TRBV7-3
TGTGCCAGCAGCTCTAGACTCTCAGATACGCAGTATTTT
CASSSRLSDTQYF
>TRBJ1-3|NA|14|NA|TRBV3-1/TRBV3-2
TGTGCCAGCAGCCAAGACAACTCTGGAAACACCATATATTTT
CASSQDNSGNTIYF
>TRBJ1-6|once|16|NA|TRBV10-3
TGTGCCATCAGCACGGACGGGAGCTCCTATAATTCACCCCTCCACTTT
CAISTDGSSYNSPLHF
>TRBJ1-4|NA|22|NA|TRBV7-9
TGTGCCAGCAGCACCCTCCCCGGACAGACCACTCACTCTAAGGCAACTAATGAAAAACTGTTTTTT
CASSTLPGQTTHSKATNEKLFF
>TRBJ2-5|NA|14|NA|TRBV5-5
TGTGCCAGCAGCCCATTCGCGGCAGTGGAGACCCAGTACTTC
CASSPFAAVETQYF